This T cell receptor beta chain was obtained from a study of metastatic and nonmetastatic thyroid tumors. MiXCR was used by TCRdb to re-call the PCR reads. The sample has about 46,000 clones, around 25% seen once. All patients were untreated before thyroid surgery. This clone was seen ten or more times. This TCR was sampled from a male donor with papillary thyroid cancer or a benign thyroid nodule (not recorded which). Some clones in this sample may be carry-over from other donors' samples. The source material was blood.

CDR3 nucleotides: TGTGCCAGTAGTAGTTGGACGGTGACTAACTATGGCTACACCTTC. It is translated as CASSSWTVTNYGYTF. The chain carries TRBV19 and TRBJ1-2; D is unclear. The CDR3 contains 15 residues. Trimming removed 4 bases at V and 0 bases at J, with 12 bases between. Germline CDR1 and CDR2: LNHDA and SQIVND (reference sequence). The variable domain in full, with the rest retrieved from reference TRBV19 and TRBJ1-2, is DGGITQSPKYLFRKEGQNVTLSCEQNLNHDAMYWYRQDPGQGLRLIYYSQIVNDFQKGDIAEGYSVSREKKESFPLTVTSAQKNPTAFYLCASSSWTVTNYGYTFGSGTRLTVV.